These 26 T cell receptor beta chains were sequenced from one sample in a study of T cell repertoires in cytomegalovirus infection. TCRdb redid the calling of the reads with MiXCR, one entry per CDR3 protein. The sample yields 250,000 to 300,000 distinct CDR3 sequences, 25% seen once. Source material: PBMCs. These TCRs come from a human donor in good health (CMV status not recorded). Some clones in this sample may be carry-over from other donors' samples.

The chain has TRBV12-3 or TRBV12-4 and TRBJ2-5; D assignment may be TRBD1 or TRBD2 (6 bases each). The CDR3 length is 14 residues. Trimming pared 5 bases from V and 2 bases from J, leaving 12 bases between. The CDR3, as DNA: TGTGCCAGCAGTCCAAGGGGGGATCAAGAGACCCAGTACTTC. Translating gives CASSPRGDQETQYF.

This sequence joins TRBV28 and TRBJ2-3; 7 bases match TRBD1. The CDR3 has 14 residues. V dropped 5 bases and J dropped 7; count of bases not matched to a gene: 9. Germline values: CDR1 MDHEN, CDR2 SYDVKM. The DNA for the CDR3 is TGTGCCAGCAGTAGTAGCCGACAGGGTCATACGCAGTATTTT. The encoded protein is CASSSSRQGHTQYF.

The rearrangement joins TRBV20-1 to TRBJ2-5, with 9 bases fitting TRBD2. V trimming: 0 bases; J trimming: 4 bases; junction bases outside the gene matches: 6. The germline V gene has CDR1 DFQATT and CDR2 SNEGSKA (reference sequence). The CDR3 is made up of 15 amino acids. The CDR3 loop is CSARDWGLAGETQYF. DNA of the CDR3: TGCAGTGCTAGAGACTGGGGACTAGCCGGAGAGACCCAGTACTTC.

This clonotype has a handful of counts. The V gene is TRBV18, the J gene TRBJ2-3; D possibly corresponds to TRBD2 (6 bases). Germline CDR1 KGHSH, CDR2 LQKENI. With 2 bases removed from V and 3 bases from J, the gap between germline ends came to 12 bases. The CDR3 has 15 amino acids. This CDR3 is CASSPGGEGTDTQYF. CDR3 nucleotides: TGTGCCAGCTCACCAGGCGGGGAAGGTACAGATACGCAGTATTTT.

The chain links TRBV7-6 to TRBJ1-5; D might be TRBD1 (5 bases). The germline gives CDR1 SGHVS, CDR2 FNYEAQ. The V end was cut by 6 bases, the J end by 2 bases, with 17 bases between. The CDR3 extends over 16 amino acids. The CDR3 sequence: CASRWLWGLGNQPQHF. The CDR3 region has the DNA TGTGCCAGCAGGTGGCTGTGGGGACTTGGCAATCAGCCCCAGCATTTT.

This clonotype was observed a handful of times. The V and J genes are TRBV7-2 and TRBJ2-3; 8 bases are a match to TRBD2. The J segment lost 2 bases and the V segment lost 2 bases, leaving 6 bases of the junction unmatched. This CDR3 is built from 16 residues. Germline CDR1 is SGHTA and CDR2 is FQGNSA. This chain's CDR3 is CASSLYPAGVTDTQYF. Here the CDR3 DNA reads TGTGCCAGCAGCTTATATCCAGCGGGAGTCACAGATACGCAGTATTTT.

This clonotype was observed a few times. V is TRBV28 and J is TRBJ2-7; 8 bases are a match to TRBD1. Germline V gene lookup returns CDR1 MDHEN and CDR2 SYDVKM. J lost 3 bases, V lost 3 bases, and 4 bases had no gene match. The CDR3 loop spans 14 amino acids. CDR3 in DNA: TGTGCCAGCAGTTTGGACAGGGCGAGCTACGAGCAGTACTTC. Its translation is CASSLDRASYEQYF. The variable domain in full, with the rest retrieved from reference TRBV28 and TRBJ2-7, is DVKVTQSSRYLVKRTGEKVFLECVQDMDHENMFWYRQDPGLGLRLIYFSYDVKMKEKGDIPEGYSVSREKKERFSLILESASTNQTSMYLCASSLDRASYEQYFGPGTRLTVT.

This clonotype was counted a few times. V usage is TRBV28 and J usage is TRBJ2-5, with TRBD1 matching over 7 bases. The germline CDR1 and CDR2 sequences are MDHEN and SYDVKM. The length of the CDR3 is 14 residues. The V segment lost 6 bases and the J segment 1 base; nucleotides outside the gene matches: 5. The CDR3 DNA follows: TGTGCCAGCAGCACCGGACAGGTCCAAGAGACCCAGTACTTC. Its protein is CASSTGQVQETQYF.

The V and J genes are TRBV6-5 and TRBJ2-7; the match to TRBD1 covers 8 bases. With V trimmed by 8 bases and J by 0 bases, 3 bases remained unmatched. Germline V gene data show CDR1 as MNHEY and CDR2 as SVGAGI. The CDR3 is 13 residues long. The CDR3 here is CASAGTGSYEQYF. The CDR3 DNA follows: TGTGCCAGCGCCGGGACAGGCTCCTACGAGCAGTACTTC.

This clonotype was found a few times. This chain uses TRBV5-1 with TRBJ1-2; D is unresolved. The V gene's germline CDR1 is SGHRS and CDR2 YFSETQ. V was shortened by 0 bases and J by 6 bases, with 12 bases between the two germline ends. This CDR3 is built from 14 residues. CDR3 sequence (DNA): TGCGCCAGCAGCTTGGAGACGGGTTTCGATGGCTACACCTTC. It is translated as CASSLETGFDGYTF. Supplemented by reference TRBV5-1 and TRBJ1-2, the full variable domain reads KAGVTQTPRYLIKTRGQQVTLSCSPISGHRSVSWYQQTPGQGLQFLFEYFSETQRNKGNFPGRFSGRQFSNSRSEMNVSTLELGDSALYLCASSLETGFDGYTFGSGTRLTVV.

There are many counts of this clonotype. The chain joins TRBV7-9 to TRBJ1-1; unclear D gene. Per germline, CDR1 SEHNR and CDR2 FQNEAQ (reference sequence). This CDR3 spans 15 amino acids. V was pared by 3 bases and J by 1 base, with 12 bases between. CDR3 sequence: CASSFPPAPNTEAFF. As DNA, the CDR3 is TGTGCCAGCAGCTTCCCCCCGGCACCGAACACTGAAGCTTTCTTT.

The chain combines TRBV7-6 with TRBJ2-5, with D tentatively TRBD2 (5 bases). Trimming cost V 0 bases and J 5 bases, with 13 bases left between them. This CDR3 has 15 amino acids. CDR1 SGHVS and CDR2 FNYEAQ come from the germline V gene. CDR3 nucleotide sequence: TGTGCCAGCAGCTTAGCGGGAGCGGAATACGAGACCCAGTACTTC. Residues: CASSLAGAEYETQYF.

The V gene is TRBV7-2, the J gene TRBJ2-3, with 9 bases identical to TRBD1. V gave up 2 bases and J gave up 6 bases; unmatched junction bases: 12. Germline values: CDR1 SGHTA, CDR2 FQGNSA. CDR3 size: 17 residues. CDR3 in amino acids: CASSLRGDRAPSDTQYF. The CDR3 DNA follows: TGTGCCAGCAGCTTACGGGGGGACAGGGCCCCCTCGGATACGCAGTATTTT. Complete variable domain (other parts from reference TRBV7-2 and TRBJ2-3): GAGVSQSPSNKVTEKGKDVELRCDPISGHTALYWYRQSLGQGLEFLIYFQGNSAPDKSGLPSDRFSAERTGGSVSTLTIQRTQQEDSAVYLCASSLRGDRAPSDTQYFGPGTRLTVL.

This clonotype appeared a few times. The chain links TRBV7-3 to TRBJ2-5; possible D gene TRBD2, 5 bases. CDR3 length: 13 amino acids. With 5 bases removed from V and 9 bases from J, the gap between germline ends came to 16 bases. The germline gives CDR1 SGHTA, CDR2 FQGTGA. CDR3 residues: CASSPNQDGAQYF. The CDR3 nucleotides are TGTGCCAGCAGCCCTAATCAGGACGGGGCCCAGTACTTC.

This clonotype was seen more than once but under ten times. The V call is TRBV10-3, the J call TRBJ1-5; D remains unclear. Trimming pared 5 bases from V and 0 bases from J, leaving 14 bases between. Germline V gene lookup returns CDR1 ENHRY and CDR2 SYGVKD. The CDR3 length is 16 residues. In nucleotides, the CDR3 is TGTGCCATCAGTAAGGAGGGTTTTTCTAGCAATCAGCCCCAGCATTTT. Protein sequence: CAISKEGFSSNQPQHF.

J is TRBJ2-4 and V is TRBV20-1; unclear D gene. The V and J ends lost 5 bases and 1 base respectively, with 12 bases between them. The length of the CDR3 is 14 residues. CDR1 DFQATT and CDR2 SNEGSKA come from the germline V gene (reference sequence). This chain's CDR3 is CSAARLSAKNIQYF. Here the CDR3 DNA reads TGCAGTGCTGCGAGGCTCTCGGCCAAAAACATTCAGTACTTC.

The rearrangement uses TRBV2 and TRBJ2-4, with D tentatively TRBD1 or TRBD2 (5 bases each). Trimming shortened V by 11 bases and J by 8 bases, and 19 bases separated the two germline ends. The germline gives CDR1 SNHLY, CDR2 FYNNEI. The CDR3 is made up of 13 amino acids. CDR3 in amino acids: CAVQPGAVDIQYF. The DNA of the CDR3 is TGTGCCGTACAACCCGGGGCCGTTGACATTCAGTACTTC. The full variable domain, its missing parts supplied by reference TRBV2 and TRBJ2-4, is EPEVTQTPSHQVTQMGQEVILRCVPISNHLYFYWYRQILGQKVEFLVSFYNNEISEKSEIFDDQFSVERPDGSNFTLKIRSTKLEDSAMYFCAVQPGAVDIQYFGAGTRLSVL.

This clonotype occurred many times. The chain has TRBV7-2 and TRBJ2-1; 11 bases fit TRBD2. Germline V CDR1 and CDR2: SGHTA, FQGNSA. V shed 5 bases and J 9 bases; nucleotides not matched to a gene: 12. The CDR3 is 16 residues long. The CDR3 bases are TGTGCCAGCAGCAAAGATCCGGGACTAGCGGCCGGTGAGCAGTTCTTC. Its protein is CASSKDPGLAAGEQFF. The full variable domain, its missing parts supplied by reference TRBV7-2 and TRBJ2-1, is GAGVSQSPSNKVTEKGKDVELRCDPISGHTALYWYRQSLGQGLEFLIYFQGNSAPDKSGLPSDRFSAERTGGSVSTLTIQRTQQEDSAVYLCASSKDPGLAAGEQFFGPGTRLTVL.

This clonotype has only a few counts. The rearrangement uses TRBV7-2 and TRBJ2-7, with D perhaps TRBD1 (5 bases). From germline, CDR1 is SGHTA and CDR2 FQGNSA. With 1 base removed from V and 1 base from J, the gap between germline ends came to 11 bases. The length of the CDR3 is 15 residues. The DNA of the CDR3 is TGTGCCAGCAGCTTAGTTGCAGGGTATTCCTACGAGCAGTACTTC. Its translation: CASSLVAGYSYEQYF.

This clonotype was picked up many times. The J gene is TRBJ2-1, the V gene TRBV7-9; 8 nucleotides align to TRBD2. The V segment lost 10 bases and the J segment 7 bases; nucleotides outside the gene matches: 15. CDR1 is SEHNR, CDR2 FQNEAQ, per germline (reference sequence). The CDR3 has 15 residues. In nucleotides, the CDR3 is TGTGCCACCACCACGAGTAGCGGGATCTGGAATGAGCAGTTCTTC. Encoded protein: CATTTSSGIWNEQFF.

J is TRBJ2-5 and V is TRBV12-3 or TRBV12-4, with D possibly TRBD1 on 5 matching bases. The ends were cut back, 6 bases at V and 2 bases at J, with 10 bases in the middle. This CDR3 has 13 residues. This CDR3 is CASRRQIQETQYF. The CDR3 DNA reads TGTGCCAGCAGAAGACAGATTCAAGAGACCCAGTACTTC.

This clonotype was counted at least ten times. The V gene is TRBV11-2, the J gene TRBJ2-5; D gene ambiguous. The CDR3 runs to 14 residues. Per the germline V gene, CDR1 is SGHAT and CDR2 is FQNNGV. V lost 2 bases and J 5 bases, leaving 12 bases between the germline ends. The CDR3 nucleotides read TGTGCCAGCAGCTTACCTGGGATACGGGAGACCCAGTACTTC. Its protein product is CASSLPGIRETQYF.

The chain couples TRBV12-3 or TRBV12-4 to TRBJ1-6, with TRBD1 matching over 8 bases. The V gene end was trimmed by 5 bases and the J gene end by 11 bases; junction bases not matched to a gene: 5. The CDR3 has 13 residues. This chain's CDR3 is CASSRTGTTPLHF. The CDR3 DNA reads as TGTGCCAGCAGTCGGACAGGGACGACACCCCTCCACTTT.

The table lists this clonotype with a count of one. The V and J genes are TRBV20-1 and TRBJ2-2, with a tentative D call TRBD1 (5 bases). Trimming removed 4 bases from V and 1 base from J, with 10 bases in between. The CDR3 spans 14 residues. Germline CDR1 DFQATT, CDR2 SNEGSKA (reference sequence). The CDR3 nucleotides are TGCAGTGCTAAATGGCAGGGGAACACCGGGGAGCTGTTTTTT. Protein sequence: CSAKWQGNTGELFF.

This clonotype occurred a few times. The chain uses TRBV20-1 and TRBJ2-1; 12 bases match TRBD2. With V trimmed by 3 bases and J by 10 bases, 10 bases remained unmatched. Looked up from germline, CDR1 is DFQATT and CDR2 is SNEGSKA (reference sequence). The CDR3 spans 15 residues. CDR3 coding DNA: TGCAGTGCTAGCCCGACTAGCGGGAGAATTGGCGAGCAGTTCTTC. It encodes CSASPTSGRIGEQFF.

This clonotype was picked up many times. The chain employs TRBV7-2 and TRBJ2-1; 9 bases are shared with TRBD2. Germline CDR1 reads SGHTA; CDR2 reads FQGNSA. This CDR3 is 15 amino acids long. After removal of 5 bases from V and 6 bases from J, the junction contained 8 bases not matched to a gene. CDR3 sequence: CASSQAGGRANEQFF. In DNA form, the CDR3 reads TGTGCCAGCAGCCAGGCGGGAGGGAGAGCCAATGAGCAGTTCTTC.